The clone carrying this TCR beta chain was picked up many times. The antigen is unknown. This entry is derived from a study of T cells in Graves' hyperthyroidism and ophthalmopathy. Broader study findings: Onset of ophthalmopathy came a median 6.5 months after the model predicted it.

There were TCR beta CDR3 regions amplified from RNA transcripts. With the HTBI primer set, the TCR CDR3 went through a first round of RT-PCR. TCRdb used MiXCR to reprocess the multiplex PCR reads, holding one entry per CDR3 protein. The sample carries more than 300,000 distinct CDR3 sequences, approximately 13% recorded once. Graves' hyperthyroidism was deemed stable absent ophthalmopathy progression within 18 months. The hyperthyroidism patients had all been newly diagnosed, and their disease duration was under 2 months. Their ages ranged from 18 to 65 years. From germline, CDR1 is MNHEY and CDR2 SMNVEV (reference sequence). CDR3 length: 15 amino acids. Unmatched junction bases numbered 10, after V lost 6 bases and J lost 5 bases.

The source material was blood. The V and J genes are TRBV27 and TRBJ2-4, with 7 positions matching TRBD1. This clonotype was sampled from a woman under 30 with Graves' hyperthyroidism. The CDR3 DNA follows: TGTGCCAGCAGGGGCGCAACAGGGGACGAAAACATTCAGTACTTC. It is translated as CASRGATGDENIQYF.